The 20 T cell receptor beta chains given below trace back to one sample, sequenced in a study of T-cell memory formation after mild COVID-19. TCRdb reanalysed the 5' RACE reads using MiXCR and keeps one entry per CDR3 protein. The repertoire holds around 340,000 distinct CDR3 sequences, with 15% to 20% as singletons. The sequenced material came from PBMCs or a T cell subset sorted from them (not recorded which). The source is a man younger than 35 who had mild COVID-19 (a few samples of this study predate the infection). Cell type and time point are not known.

In its sample, this clonotype was seen a few times. V usage is TRBV15 and J usage is TRBJ2-2, with a weak D call TRBD2 (6 bases). V was trimmed by 5 bases and J by 7 bases, leaving 14 bases between them. The CDR3 is 14 residues long. Germline V gives CDR1 LNHNV, CDR2 YYDKDF (reference sequence). CDR3 in amino acids: CATSLDLGGGELFF. In DNA form, the CDR3 reads TGTGCCACCAGCCTAGATCTGGGGGGCGGGGAGCTGTTTTTT.

The chain has TRBV28 and TRBJ1-1; D may be TRBD1 (6 bases). CDR1 is MDHEN, CDR2 SYDVKM, per germline. Trimming shortened V by 5 bases and J by 3 bases, and 13 bases separated the two germline ends. This CDR3 has 14 residues. CDR3 sequence (DNA): TGTGCCAGCAGTGCCCCTCCAGGGGACACTGAAGCTTTCTTT. Its protein is CASSAPPGDTEAFF.

This chain connects TRBV5-1 to TRBJ1-2; D is possibly TRBD1 (5 bases). The germline V gene encodes CDR1 SGHRS and CDR2 YFSETQ. Trimming took 4 bases from V and 5 from J, leaving 15 bases between them. The CDR3 sequence is 14 residues long. The CDR3 region is CASSPQTERYGYTF. The CDR3 region has the DNA TGCGCCAGCAGCCCCCAGACAGAAAGATATGGCTACACCTTC.

This clonotype was seen a handful of times. This chain links TRBV12-3 or TRBV12-4 with TRBJ1-1; D gene unclear. The CDR3 runs 12 residues. Trimming removed 3 bases from V and 10 bases from J, with 12 bases in between. CDR3 protein: CASSFDLIGAFF. The CDR3 DNA reads TGTGCCAGCAGTTTCGATCTAATAGGAGCTTTCTTT.

The chain uses TRBV6-5 and TRBJ2-3; unclear D gene. The V end lost 0 bases, the J end lost 8 bases, and 12 bases lay between the germline ends. Germline CDR1 is MNHEY and CDR2 is SVGAGI. CDR3 size: 14 residues. Here the CDR3 reads CASSYSGLTGTQYF. CDR3 nucleotides: TGTGCCAGCAGTTACTCAGGTCTCACCGGTACGCAGTATTTT.

J is TRBJ2-5 and V is TRBV25-1; 10 nucleotides line up with TRBD1. Germline trimming cut 3 bases from V and 6 bases from J; bases unmatched to any gene: 10. The CDR3 covers 16 residues. Germline CDR1 MGHDK, CDR2 SYGVNS. This CDR3 is CASSDSGTGDPKTQYF. In DNA form, the CDR3 reads TGTGCCAGCAGTGATTCTGGGACAGGGGATCCGAAGACCCAGTACTTC.

This clonotype was recorded a few times. The V and J genes are TRBV6-5 and TRBJ1-3; D possibly corresponds to TRBD1 (5 bases). Trimming cost V 0 bases and J 0 bases, with 6 bases left between them. The CDR3 is 15 residues long. CDR1 and CDR2 from the germline V gene are MNHEY and SVGAGI. CDR3 loop: CASSYSGTSGNTIYF. The CDR3 region has the DNA TGTGCCAGCAGTTACTCAGGGACCTCTGGAAACACCATATATTTT.

This clonotype was found many times. This chain joins TRBV6-5 and TRBJ2-3; no reliable D call. The CDR3 is 13 residues long. Trimming took 10 bases from V and 2 from J, leaving 13 bases between them. Germline CDR1 and CDR2: MNHEY and SVGAGI. The CDR3 DNA reads as TGTGCCACCCAGACCCCCCTCACAGATACGCAGTATTTT. This encodes CATQTPLTDTQYF.

The chain joins TRBV3-1 to TRBJ2-7; D may be TRBD2 (5 bases). The CDR3 runs to 15 residues. Germline-derived CDR1 and CDR2 are LGHDT and YNNKEL (reference sequence). Trimming shortened V by 3 bases and J by 0 bases, and 12 bases separated the two germline ends. The CDR3 coding sequence is TGTGCCAGCAGCCAGTCACCCACTAGCTCCTACGAGCAGTACGTC. It codes for CASSQSPTSSYEQYV.

This clonotype was found a few times. The chain couples TRBV7-2 to TRBJ1-1; D gene ambiguous. The V end was cut by 3 bases, the J end by 0 bases, with 5 bases between. The CDR3 sequence is 13 residues long. Germline lookup yields CDR1 SGHTA and CDR2 FQGNSA. The CDR3 DNA is TGTGCCAGCAGCTTTAGTATGAACACTGAAGCTTTCTTT. Its protein product is CASSFSMNTEAFF.

The chain is built from TRBV28 and TRBJ1-2; D is perhaps TRBD1 (5 bases). Trimming removed 4 bases at V and 5 bases at J, with 11 bases between. The CDR3 has 13 amino acids. CDR1 is MDHEN, CDR2 SYDVKM, per germline. In DNA, the CDR3 is TGTGCCAGCAGTTCCGGGACTCCATATGGCTACACCTTC. It is translated as CASSSGTPYGYTF.

The genes are TRBV7-2 and TRBJ1-1; D ambiguous. This CDR3 has 14 amino acids. Trimming shortened V by 5 bases and J by 5 bases, and 15 bases separated the two germline ends. CDR1 and CDR2 from the germline V gene are SGHTA and FQGNSA. The DNA of the CDR3 is TGTGCCAGCAGCCCATCAGGTCGGTGGACTGAAGCTTTCTTT. It is translated as CASSPSGRWTEAFF.

The chain links TRBV20-1 to TRBJ2-3; D perhaps matches TRBD1 (5 bases). Trimming took 4 bases from V and 2 from J, leaving 7 bases between them. Germline V gives CDR1 DFQATT, CDR2 SNEGSKA (reference sequence). The CDR3 totals 12 residues. The DNA of the CDR3 is TGCAGTGCTAAACAGGACACAGATACGCAGTATTTT. Translated: CSAKQDTDTQYF.

The rearrangement links TRBV27 to TRBJ1-1; 8 nucleotides line up with TRBD1. From germline, CDR1 is MNHEY and CDR2 SMNVEV (reference sequence). This CDR3 comprises 15 residues. Germline trimming cut 8 bases from V and 4 bases from J; bases unmatched to any gene: 12. In nucleotides, the CDR3 is TGTGCCAGCTGGGGGTATCGGGACAGGCCCACTGAAGCTTTCTTT. Its translation is CASWGYRDRPTEAFF.

The rearrangement links TRBV21-1 to TRBJ1-3; no DNA check was done on the table's D call, TRBD1. TRBV21-1 is noted as a pseudogene. The CDR3 length is 15 residues. CDR3: CASSPPEGSGNTIYF. The CDR3 nucleotides read TGTGCCAGCAGCCCCCCGGAGGGCTCTGGAAACACCATATATTTT.

Ten or more counts support this clonotype. This rearrangement joins TRBV7-3 to TRBJ2-3; maybe TRBD2 (6 bases). Trimming took 4 bases from V and 6 from J, leaving 17 bases between them. Germline CDR1 reads SGHTA; CDR2 reads FQGTGA. The CDR3 runs 15 residues. Here the CDR3 reads CASSSRGRGMDTQYF. The DNA for the CDR3 is TGTGCCAGCAGCTCAAGGGGCCGGGGGATGGATACGCAGTATTTT.

There are a few counts of this clonotype. V usage is TRBV14 and J usage is TRBJ2-1; 13 bases are a match to TRBD2. Germline CDR1 is SGHDN and CDR2 is FVKESK. Trimming at V came to 5 bases and at J to 5 bases, leaving 6 bases not matched to a gene. The CDR3 covers 16 residues. The CDR3 region is CASSELAGGRNNEQFF. CDR3 nucleotide sequence: TGTGCCAGCAGCGAACTAGCGGGGGGGCGTAACAATGAGCAGTTCTTC. Using reference TRBV14 and TRBJ2-1 for the parts outside the CDR3, the full variable domain is EAGVTQFPSHSVIEKGQTVTLRCDPISGHDNLYWYRRVMGKEIKFLLHFVKESKQDESGMPNNRFLAERTGGTYSTLKVQPAELEDSGVYFCASSELAGGRNNEQFFGPGTRLTVL.

The chain links TRBV15 to TRBJ1-1; possible D gene TRBD1, 6 bases. The CDR3 contains 13 residues. CDR1 and CDR2 from the germline V gene are LNHNV and YYDKDF (reference sequence). The ends were cut back, 1 base at V and 5 bases at J, with 8 bases in the middle. CDR3 nucleotides: TGTGCCACCAGCAGAGTTGACAGGACTGAAGCTTTCTTT. Translating gives CATSRVDRTEAFF.

The chain carries TRBV9 and TRBJ2-7; 8 bases match TRBD2. This CDR3 is built from 15 residues. Trimming at V came to 0 bases and at J to 2 bases, leaving 4 bases not matched to a gene. Germline loops: CDR1 SGDLS, CDR2 YYNGEE. CDR3 bases: TGTGCCAGCAGCGTAGGAAGCGGGAGCCCCTACGAGCAGTACTTC. Translated, it gives CASSVGSGSPYEQYF.

This sequence joins TRBV6-5 and TRBJ2-5; D gene ambiguous. This CDR3 is 13 amino acids long. The V gene's germline CDR1 is MNHEY and CDR2 SVGAGI. V was clipped by 1 base and J by 5 bases, with 8 bases between them. The CDR3, as DNA: TGTGCCAGCAGTTACTGGGTTGGGGAGACCCAGTACTTC. Translated: CASSYWVGETQYF.